The rows below give T cell receptor beta chains drawn from one sample of a study of blood T cell repertoires in COVID-19. Clones were sequenced by immunoSEQ multiplex PCR, and TCRdb holds only the in-frame ones, with some missing. The sample consists of about 50,000 clones, 83% of them appearing once. The sequenced material came from peripheral blood. These receptors came from a man aged 40-55 years with acute or convalescent COVID-19. Each CDR3 is given with its conserved first and last residue. The D gene is left open where the match is weak. The size entry is marked missing in some rows and otherwise reads once, few, many or a size class.

cdr3_length j_call v_call clone_size d_call cdr3_nt cdr3_aa
15 TRBJ2-5 TRBV5-4 . TRBD2 TGTGCCAGCAGCTCTCCAACGGGAGGGCCAGAGACCCAGTACTTC CASSSPTGGPETQYF
16 TRBJ2-5 TRBV7-6 . . TGTGCCAGCAGCTTAGCGCTACGGCAGGGACAAGAGACCCAGTACTTC CASSLALRQGQETQYF
15 TRBJ1-5 TRBV28 . TRBD1 TGTGCCAGCAGCCGAGGGACAGGGGGAGTAGGGCCCCAGCATTTT CASSRGTGGVGPQHF
15 TRBJ1-2 TRBV9 once TRBD1 TGTGCCAGCAGCGTAGAGGACAGGGGGGGCTATGGCTACACCTTC CASSVEDRGGYGYTF
14 TRBJ2-5 TRBV6-6 . . TGTGCCAGCAGTTATTCCAACAGGCAAGAGACCCAGTACTTC CASSYSNRQETQYF
15 TRBJ1-2 TRBV7-2 . TRBD1 TGTGCCAGCAGCTTAATGACAGGGCCTAACTATGGCTACACCTTC CASSLMTGPNYGYTF
15 TRBJ2-3 TRBV19 . . TGTGCCAGTGGGAGCGGGCGGACTAGCACAGATACGCAGTATTTT CASGSGRTSTDTQYF
14 TRBJ2-2 TRBV2 . . TGTGCCAGCAGGGGAGCGCGGAACACCGGGGAGCTGTTTTTT CASRGARNTGELFF
15 TRBJ2-1 TRBV5-1 . . TGCGCCAGCAGCGCTGACCGGGGGGCCTCGAATGAGCAGTTCTTC CASSADRGASNEQFF
13 TRBJ1-1 TRBV6-1 . . TGTGCCAGCAGTGAAGGGGGAGCGAGGTGGGCTTTCTTT CASSEGGARWAFF
15 TRBJ2-5 TRBV10-3 . . TGTGCCATCAGGGACTCGGAGGGGGGGGAAGAGACCCAGTACTTC CAIRDSEGGEETQYF
14 TRBJ1-2 TRBV5-1 . . TGCGCCAGCAGCTTGGACTCGGTAGCCTATGGCTACACCTTC CASSLDSVAYGYTF
13 TRBJ1-6 TRBV18 medium-sized TRBD1 TGTGCCAGCTCACGGGACAGTAATTCACCCCTCCACTTT CASSRDSNSPLHF
14 TRBJ1-4 TRBV5-5 . . TGTGCCAGCAGCTTAGTCCTAACGAATGAAAAACTGTTTTTT CASSLVLTNEKLFF
18 TRBJ2-3 TRBV11-2 . TRBD2 TGTGCCAGCAGCCCGGGAGGGGCGACTAGCGGGGGCCCTTGGACGCAGTATTTT CASSPGGATSGGPWTQYF
15 TRBJ2-7 TRBV24-1 . TRBD1 TGTGCCACCAGTGATTCCGGGACAGGGCCTCGGGAGCAGTACTTC CATSDSGTGPREQYF
16 TRBJ1-1 TRBV27 . . TGTGCCAGCAGCCGGGTCCTCGCCACCATGAACACTGAAGCTTTCTTT CASSRVLATMNTEAFF
16 TRBJ1-4 TRBV21-1 few . TGTGCCAGCAGCACCCGATCGGGAAAAGCTAATGAAAAACTGTTTTTT CASSTRSGKANEKLFF
13 TRBJ1-3 TRBV9 . . TGTGCCAGCAGCGTAAATCAAGGAAACACCATATATTTT CASSVNQGNTIYF
14 TRBJ2-1 TRBV6-5 . . TGTGCCAGCAGTCTAGCGCCCTTTACCAATGAGCAGTTCTTC CASSLAPFTNEQFF
14 TRBJ2-2 TRBV27 once . TGTGCCAGCAGTTTTGCTGGACTCACCGGGGAGCTGTTTTTT CASSFAGLTGELFF
16 TRBJ2-3 TRBV5-4 . . TGTGCCAGCAGCTTGCAAACAGGGAGAGTCGCAGATACGCAGTATTTT CASSLQTGRVADTQYF
18 TRBJ2-6 TRBV2 . TRBD1 TGTGCCAGCAGTCCCCGGACAGGGGTCCGCTCTGGGGCCAACGTCCTGACTTTC CASSPRTGVRSGANVLTF
14 TRBJ2-5 TRBV6-6 . TRBD1 TGTGCCAGCAGTGACCGGACAGGAGAAGAGACCCAGTACTTC CASSDRTGEETQYF
15 TRBJ2-7 TRBV4-1 . . TGCGCCAGCAGCCAAGCACAGGGCTTCTCCTACGAGCAGTACTTC CASSQAQGFSYEQYF